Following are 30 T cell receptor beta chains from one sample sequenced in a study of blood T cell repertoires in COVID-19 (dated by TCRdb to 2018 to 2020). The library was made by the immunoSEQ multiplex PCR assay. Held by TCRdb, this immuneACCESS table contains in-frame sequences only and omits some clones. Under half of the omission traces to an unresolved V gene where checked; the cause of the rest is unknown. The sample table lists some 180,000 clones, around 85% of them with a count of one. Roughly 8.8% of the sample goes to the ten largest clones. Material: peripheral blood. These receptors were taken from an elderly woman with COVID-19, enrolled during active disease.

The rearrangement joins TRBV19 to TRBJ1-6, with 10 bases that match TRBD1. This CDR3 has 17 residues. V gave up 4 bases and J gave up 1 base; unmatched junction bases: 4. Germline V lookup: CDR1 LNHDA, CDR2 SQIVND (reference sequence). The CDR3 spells CASSRRQGASYNSPLHF. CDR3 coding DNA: TGTGCCAGTAGTAGGAGACAGGGGGCATCCTATAATTCACCCCTCCACTTT.

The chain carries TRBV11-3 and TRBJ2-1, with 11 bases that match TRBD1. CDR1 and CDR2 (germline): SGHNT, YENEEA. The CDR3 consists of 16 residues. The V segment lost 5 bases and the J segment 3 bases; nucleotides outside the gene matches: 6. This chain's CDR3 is CASSRGGQGVYNEQFF. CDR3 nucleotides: TGTGCCAGCAGCCGTGGGGGACAGGGGGTCTACAATGAGCAGTTCTTC.

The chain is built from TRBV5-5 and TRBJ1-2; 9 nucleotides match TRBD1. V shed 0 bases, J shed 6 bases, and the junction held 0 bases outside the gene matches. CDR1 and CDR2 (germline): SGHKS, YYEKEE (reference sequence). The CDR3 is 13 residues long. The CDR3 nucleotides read TGTGCCAGCAGCTTGGGGACAGGGGATGGCTACACCTTC. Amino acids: CASSLGTGDGYTF.

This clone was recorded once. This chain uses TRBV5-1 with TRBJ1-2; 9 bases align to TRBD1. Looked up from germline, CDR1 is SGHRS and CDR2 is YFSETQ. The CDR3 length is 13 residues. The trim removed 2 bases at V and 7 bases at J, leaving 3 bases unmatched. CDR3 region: CASSLQGAGGYTF. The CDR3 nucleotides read TGCGCCAGCAGCTTACAGGGGGCTGGTGGCTACACCTTC.

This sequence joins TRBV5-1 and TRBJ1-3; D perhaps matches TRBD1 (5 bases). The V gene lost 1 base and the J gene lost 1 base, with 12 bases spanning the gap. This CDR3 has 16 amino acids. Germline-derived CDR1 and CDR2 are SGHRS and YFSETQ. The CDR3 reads CASSLLQGGSGNTIYF. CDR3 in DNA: TGCGCCAGCAGCTTGTTGCAGGGTGGGTCTGGAAACACCATATATTTT.

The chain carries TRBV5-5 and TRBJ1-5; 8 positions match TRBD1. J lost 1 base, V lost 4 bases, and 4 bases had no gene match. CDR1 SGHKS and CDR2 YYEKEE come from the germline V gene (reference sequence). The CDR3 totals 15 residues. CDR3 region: CASSLGQGSNQPQHF. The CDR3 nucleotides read TGTGCCAGCAGCCTCGGACAGGGAAGCAATCAGCCCCAGCATTTT.

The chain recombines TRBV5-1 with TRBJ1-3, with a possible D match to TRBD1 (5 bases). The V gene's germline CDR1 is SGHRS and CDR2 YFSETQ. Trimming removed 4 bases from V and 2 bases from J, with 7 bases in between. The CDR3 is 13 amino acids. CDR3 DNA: TGCGCCAGCAGCCTGGGGCCTGGAAACACCATATATTTT. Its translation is CASSLGPGNTIYF. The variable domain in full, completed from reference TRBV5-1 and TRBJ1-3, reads KAGVTQTPRYLIKTRGQQVTLSCSPISGHRSVSWYQQTPGQGLQFLFEYFSETQRNKGNFPGRFSGRQFSNSRSEMNVSTLELGDSALYLCASSLGPGNTIYFGEGSWLTVV.

In DNA form, the CDR3 reads TGTGCCAGCAGCCAAGAAACTAGCGGGGGGGCCCGGAAGACCCAGTACTTC. As protein: CASSQETSGGARKTQYF. V usage is TRBV3-1 (or the pseudogene TRBV3-2) and J usage is TRBJ2-5; 13 positions agree with TRBD2. The germline V gene encodes CDR1 LGHDT and CDR2 YNNKEL (reference sequence). The CDR3 consists of 17 residues. The J segment lost 6 bases and the V segment lost 0 bases, leaving 7 bases of the junction unmatched.

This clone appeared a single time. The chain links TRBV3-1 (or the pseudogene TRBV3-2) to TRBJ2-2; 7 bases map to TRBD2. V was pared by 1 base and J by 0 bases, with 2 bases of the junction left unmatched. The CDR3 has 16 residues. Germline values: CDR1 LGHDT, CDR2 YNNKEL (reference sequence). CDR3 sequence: CASSQGGGANTGELFF. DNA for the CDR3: TGTGCCAGCAGCCAAGGGGGAGGGGCGAACACCGGGGAGCTGTTTTTT.

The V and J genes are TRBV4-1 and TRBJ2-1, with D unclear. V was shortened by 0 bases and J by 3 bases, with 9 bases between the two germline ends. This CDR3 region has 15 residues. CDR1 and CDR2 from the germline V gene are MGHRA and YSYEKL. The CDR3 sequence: CASSQDSGFYNEQFF. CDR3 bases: TGCGCCAGCAGCCAAGATTCTGGCTTCTACAATGAGCAGTTCTTC.

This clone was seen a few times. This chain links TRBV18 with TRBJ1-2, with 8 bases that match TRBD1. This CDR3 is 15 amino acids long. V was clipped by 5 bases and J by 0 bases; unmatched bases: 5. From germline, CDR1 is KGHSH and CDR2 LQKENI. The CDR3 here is CASSYGTGSNYGYTF. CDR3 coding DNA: TGTGCCAGCTCATATGGGACAGGTTCTAACTATGGCTACACCTTC.

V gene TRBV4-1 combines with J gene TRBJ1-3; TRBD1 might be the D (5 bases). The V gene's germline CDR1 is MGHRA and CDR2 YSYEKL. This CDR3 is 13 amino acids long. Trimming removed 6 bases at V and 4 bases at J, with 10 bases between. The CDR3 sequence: CASSGADGNTIYF. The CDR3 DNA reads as TGCGCCAGCAGTGGGGCCGACGGAAACACCATATATTTT.

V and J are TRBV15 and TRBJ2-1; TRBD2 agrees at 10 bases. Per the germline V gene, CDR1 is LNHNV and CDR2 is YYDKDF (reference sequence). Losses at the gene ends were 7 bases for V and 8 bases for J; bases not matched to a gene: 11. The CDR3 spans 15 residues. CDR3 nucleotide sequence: TGTGCCACCACTCAGAGTCGAGCGGGAGGGGATGAGCAGTTCTTC. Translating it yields CATTQSRAGGDEQFF.

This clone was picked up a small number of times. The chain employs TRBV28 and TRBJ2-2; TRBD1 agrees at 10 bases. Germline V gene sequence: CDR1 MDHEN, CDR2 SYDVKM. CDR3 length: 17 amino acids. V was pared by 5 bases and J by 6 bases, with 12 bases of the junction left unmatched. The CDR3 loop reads CASSHPRQGARSGELFF. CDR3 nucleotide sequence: TGTGCCAGCAGTCACCCGAGACAGGGGGCGAGGTCCGGGGAGCTGTTTTTT.

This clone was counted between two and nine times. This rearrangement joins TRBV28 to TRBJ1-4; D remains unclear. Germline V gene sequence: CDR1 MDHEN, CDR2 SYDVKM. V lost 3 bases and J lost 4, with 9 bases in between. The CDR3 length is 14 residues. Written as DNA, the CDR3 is TGTGCCAGCAGTTTGGGCAGCCATAATGAAAAACTGTTTTTT. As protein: CASSLGSHNEKLFF. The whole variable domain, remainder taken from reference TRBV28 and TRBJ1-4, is DVKVTQSSRYLVKRTGEKVFLECVQDMDHENMFWYRQDPGLGLRLIYFSYDVKMKEKGDIPEGYSVSREKKERFSLILESASTNQTSMYLCASSLGSHNEKLFFGSGTQLSVL.

Here the CDR3 reads CASSQAKHRAPEAFF. Here the CDR3 DNA reads TGTGCCAGCAGCCAAGCGAAGCACAGGGCTCCTGAAGCTTTCTTT. The J gene is TRBJ1-1, the V gene TRBV3-1 (or the pseudogene TRBV3-2); D might be TRBD1 (6 bases). V shed 1 base and J shed 6 bases, with 15 bases lying between them. The CDR3 covers 15 residues. CDR1 and CDR2 (germline): LGHDT, YNNKEL (reference sequence).

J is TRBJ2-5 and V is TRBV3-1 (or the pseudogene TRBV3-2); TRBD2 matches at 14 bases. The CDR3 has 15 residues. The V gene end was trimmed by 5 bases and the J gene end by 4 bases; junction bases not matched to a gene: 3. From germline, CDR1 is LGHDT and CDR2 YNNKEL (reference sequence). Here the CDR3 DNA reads TGTGCCAGCAGCTGGACTAGCGGGGGGACAGAGACCCAGTACTTC. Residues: CASSWTSGGTETQYF.

CDR3 loop: CASSQYVGDSQPQHF. The DNA of the CDR3 is TGCGCCAGCAGCCAATATGTAGGGGACTCTCAGCCCCAGCATTTT. The J gene is TRBJ1-5, the V gene TRBV4-1; maybe TRBD1 (5 bases). The germline gives CDR1 MGHRA, CDR2 YSYEKL. Trimming removed 2 bases from V and 6 bases from J, with 14 bases in between. CDR3 size: 15 residues.

In nucleotides, the CDR3 is TGCGCCAGCAGTACGACAGGCTCCTACGAGCAGTACTTC. Encoded protein: CASSTTGSYEQYF. The rearrangement uses TRBV10-1 and TRBJ2-7, with D possibly matching TRBD1 (6 bases). The CDR3 is 13 amino acids. Germline V gene data show CDR1 as WNHNN and CDR2 as SYGVQD (reference sequence). Trimming took 5 bases from V and 0 from J, leaving 8 bases between them.

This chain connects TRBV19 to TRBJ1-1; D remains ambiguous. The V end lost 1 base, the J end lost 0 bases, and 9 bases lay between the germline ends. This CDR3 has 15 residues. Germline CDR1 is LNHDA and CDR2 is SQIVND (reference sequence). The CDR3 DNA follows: TGTGCCAGTAGTATAGGCCCGGGGATGAACACTGAAGCTTTCTTT. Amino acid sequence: CASSIGPGMNTEAFF.

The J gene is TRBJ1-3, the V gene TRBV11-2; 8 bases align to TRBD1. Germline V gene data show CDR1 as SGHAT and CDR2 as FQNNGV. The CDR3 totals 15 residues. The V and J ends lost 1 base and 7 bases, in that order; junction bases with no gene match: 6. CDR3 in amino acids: CASSLVGQGANTIYF. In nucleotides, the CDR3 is TGTGCCAGCAGCTTAGTCGGCCAGGGGGCGAACACCATATATTTT.

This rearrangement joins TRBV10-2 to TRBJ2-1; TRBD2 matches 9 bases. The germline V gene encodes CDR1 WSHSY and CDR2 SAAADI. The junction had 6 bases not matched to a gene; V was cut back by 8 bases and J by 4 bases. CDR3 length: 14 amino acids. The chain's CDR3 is CASALAGHYNEQFF. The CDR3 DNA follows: TGCGCCAGCGCACTAGCGGGTCATTACAATGAGCAGTTCTTC.

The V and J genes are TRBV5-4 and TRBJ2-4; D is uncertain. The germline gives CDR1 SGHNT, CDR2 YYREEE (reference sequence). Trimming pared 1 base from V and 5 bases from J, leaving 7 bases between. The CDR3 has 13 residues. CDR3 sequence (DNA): TGTGCCAGCAGCTTGTTTCCAGAAAACATTCAGTACTTC. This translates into CASSLFPENIQYF. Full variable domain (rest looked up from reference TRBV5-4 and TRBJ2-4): ETGVTQSPTHLIKTRGQQVTLRCSSQSGHNTVSWYQQALGQGPQFIFQYYREEENGRGNFPPRFSGLQFPNYSSELNVNALELDDSALYLCASSLFPENIQYFGAGTRLSVL.

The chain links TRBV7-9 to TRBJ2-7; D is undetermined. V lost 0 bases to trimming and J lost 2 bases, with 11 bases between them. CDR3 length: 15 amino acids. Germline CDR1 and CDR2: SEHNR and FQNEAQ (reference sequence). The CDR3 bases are TGTGCCAGCAGCTTAGCGTTAGCAGAAACCTACGAGCAGTACTTC. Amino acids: CASSLALAETYEQYF.

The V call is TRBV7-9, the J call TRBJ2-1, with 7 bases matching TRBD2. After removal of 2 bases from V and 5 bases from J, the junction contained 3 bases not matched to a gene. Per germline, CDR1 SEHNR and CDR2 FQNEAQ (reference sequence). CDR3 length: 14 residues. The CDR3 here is CASSLWTRDNEQFF. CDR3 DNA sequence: TGTGCCAGCAGCTTATGGACTAGGGACAATGAGCAGTTCTTC.

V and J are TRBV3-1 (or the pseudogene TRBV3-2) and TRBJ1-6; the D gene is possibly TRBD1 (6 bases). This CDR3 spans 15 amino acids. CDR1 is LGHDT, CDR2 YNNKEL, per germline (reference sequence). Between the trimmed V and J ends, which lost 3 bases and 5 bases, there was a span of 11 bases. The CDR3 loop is CASSHRQVDNSPLHF. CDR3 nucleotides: TGTGCCAGCAGCCATCGACAGGTGGATAATTCACCCCTCCACTTT.

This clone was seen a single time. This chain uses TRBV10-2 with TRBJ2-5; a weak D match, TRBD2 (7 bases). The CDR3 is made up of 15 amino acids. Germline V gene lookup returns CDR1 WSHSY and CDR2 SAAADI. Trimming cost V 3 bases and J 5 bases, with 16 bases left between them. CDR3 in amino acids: CASSDPGGREETQYF. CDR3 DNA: TGCGCCAGCAGTGACCCGGGGGGCCGAGAGGAGACCCAGTACTTC.

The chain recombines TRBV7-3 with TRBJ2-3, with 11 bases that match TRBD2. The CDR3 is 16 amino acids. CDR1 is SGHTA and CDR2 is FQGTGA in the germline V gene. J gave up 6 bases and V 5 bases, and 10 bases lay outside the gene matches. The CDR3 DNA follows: TGTGCCAGCAGCCCCCAGACTAGCGGGGCCCTGGATACGCAGTATTTT. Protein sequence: CASSPQTSGALDTQYF.

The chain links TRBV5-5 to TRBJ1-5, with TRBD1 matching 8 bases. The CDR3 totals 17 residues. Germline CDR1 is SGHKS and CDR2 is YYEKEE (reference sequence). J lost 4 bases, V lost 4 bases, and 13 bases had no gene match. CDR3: CASSAAGGPLKNQPQHF. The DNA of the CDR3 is TGTGCCAGCAGCGCCGCAGGGGGCCCCCTTAAAAATCAGCCCCAGCATTTT.

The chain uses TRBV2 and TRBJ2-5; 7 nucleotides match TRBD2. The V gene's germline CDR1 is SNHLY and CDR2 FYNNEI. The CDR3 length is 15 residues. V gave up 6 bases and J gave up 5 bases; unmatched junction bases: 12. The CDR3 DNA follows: TGTGCCAGCAGCGGGGGGTTGGGTAGGTCGGAGACCCAGTACTTC. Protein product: CASSGGLGRSETQYF. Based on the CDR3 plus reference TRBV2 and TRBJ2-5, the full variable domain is EPEVTQTPSHQVTQMGQEVILRCVPISNHLYFYWYRQILGQKVEFLVSFYNNEISEKSEIFDDQFSVERPDGSNFTLKIRSTKLEDSAMYFCASSGGLGRSETQYFGPGTRLLVL.